One sample yielded the 8 T cell receptor beta chains listed below, sequenced in a study of blood T cell repertoires in COVID-19 (dated by TCRdb to 2019 to 2021). Libraries were constructed by the immunoSEQ multiplex PCR assay. TCRdb limited this immuneACCESS table to in-frame rearrangements with V and J called. A share of clones is missing; checked studies link under half to unresolved V genes, and the rest is unexplained. For this sample the table gives 15,000 to 20,000 clones, of which about 91% were detected only once. The ten largest clonotypes hold roughly 12% of the sample. Sequenced material: peripheral blood. The receptors originated from a human donor in a cohort sampled during active COVID-19.

The genes are TRBV3-1 (or the pseudogene TRBV3-2) and TRBJ2-5, with 9 bases that match TRBD2. The CDR3 totals 14 residues. Germline lookup yields CDR1 LGHDT and CDR2 YNNKEL (reference sequence). The J segment lost 4 bases and the V segment lost 6 bases, leaving 6 bases of the junction unmatched. CDR3: CASRGGGARETQYF. The CDR3 nucleotides read TGTGCCAGCAGGGGCGGGGGGGCCCGAGAGACCCAGTACTTC.

CDR3 loop: CASSFPSGTGYGYTF. In nucleotides, the CDR3 is TGTGCCAGCAGTTTCCCGAGTGGGACAGGCTATGGCTACACCTTC. The rearrangement uses TRBV28 and TRBJ1-2; 8 bases are shared with TRBD1. Germline CDR1 and CDR2: MDHEN and SYDVKM. This CDR3 spans 15 amino acids. Trimming at V came to 3 bases and at J to 4 bases, leaving 7 bases not matched to a gene.

This chain connects TRBV9 to TRBJ1-6; D gene ambiguous. Germline CDR1 is SGDLS and CDR2 is YYNGEE. V lost 2 bases and J lost 0, with 6 bases in between. The CDR3 has 15 amino acids. The chain's CDR3 is CASSVLDSYNSPLHF. The CDR3 DNA follows: TGTGCCAGCAGCGTTTTAGACTCCTATAATTCACCCCTCCACTTT.

The chain is built from TRBV7-9 and TRBJ2-7, with 9 bases lining up with TRBD1. From germline, CDR1 is SEHNR and CDR2 FQNEAQ (reference sequence). The V segment lost 5 bases and the J segment 6 bases; nucleotides outside the gene matches: 5. The CDR3 has 13 amino acids. CDR3 region: CASSRDRVGEQYF. Written as DNA, the CDR3 is TGTGCCAGCAGCCGGGACAGGGTCGGCGAGCAGTACTTC. The entire variable domain, with the rest obtained from reference TRBV7-9 and TRBJ2-7, is as follows: DTGVSQNPRHKITKRGQNVTFRCDPISEHNRLYWYRQTLGQGPEFLTYFQNEAQLEKSRLLSDRFSAERPKGSFSTLEIQRTEQGDSAMYLCASSRDRVGEQYFGPGTRLTVT.

This clone was found once. The V and J genes are TRBV16 and TRBJ1-5; D possibly corresponds to TRBD1 (5 bases). This CDR3 comprises 14 residues. Germline CDR1 reads KGHSY; CDR2 reads FQNENV. V lost 2 bases to trimming and J lost 5 bases, with 10 bases between them. For the CDR3, the DNA is TGTGCCAGCAGCCAAGGGGCGGCTGATCAGCCCCAGCATTTT. Amino acids: CASSQGAADQPQHF.

The rearrangement joins TRBV6-5 to TRBJ2-7; D is perhaps TRBD2 (6 bases). Trimming left V 6 bases short and J 2 bases short, with 11 bases between. Per germline, CDR1 MNHEY and CDR2 SVGAGI. There are 13 residues in the CDR3. The CDR3 DNA reads TGTGCCAGCAGCACTAGCTATACCTACGAGCAGTACTTC. Protein sequence: CASSTSYTYEQYF.

The genes are TRBV4-3 and TRBJ1-6, with TRBD1 matching 9 bases. The junction had 11 bases not matched to a gene; V was cut back by 2 bases and J by 0 bases. The CDR3 runs to 20 residues. Germline V gene sequence: CDR1 LGHNA, CDR2 YSLEER. In DNA form, the CDR3 reads TGCGCCAGCAGCCAAAGGCTACAGGGGGCAGTTTCCTCCTATAATTCACCCCTCCACTTT. It specifies CASSQRLQGAVSSYNSPLHF.

The V and J genes are TRBV4-3 and TRBJ1-1; the D is unclear. CDR3 length: 14 amino acids. V was trimmed by 0 bases and J by 10 bases, leaving 15 bases between them. Germline V gives CDR1 LGHNA, CDR2 YSLEER. The CDR3 loop reads CASSQDRNGVGAFF. In DNA, the CDR3 is TGCGCCAGCAGCCAAGATCGGAACGGGGTAGGAGCTTTCTTT.